Following are 16 T cell receptor beta chains from one sample sequenced in a study of OX40 agonist ivuxolimab in advanced cancers. Libraries were prepared by immunoSEQ multiplex PCR; TCRdb keeps only in-frame clonotypes and omits some of them. There are approximately 68,000 clones in the sample; roughly nine tenths occur only once, and 10% lies in the top ten. The source material was CD4+ or CD8+ T cells sorted from blood, sampled in a trial of the OX40 agonist ivuxolimab. These receptors originate from an adult with an advanced solid tumor such as melanoma, head and neck, liver or kidney cancer.

The chain joins TRBV9 to TRBJ2-7, with TRBD1 matching 7 bases. The CDR3 spans 17 residues. Germline V gives CDR1 SGDLS, CDR2 YYNGEE. The trim removed 5 bases at V and 0 bases at J, leaving 14 bases unmatched. DNA for the CDR3: TGTGCCAGCAGTGGAGCCCCGGACAGGATAAGCTCCTACGAGCAGTACTTC. Amino acids: CASSGAPDRISSYEQYF.

The rearrangement uses TRBV16 and TRBJ1-5; TRBD1 might be the D (6 bases). The CDR3 extends over 14 amino acids. Trimming stripped 0 bases from V and 5 bases from J, with 8 bases between. Germline V gene data show CDR1 as KGHSY and CDR2 as FQNENV. The CDR3 loop reads CASSQSTGYQPQHF. CDR3 DNA sequence: TGTGCCAGCAGCCAATCAACAGGGTATCAGCCCCAGCATTTT.

The chain carries TRBV6-5 and TRBJ1-2; 11 nucleotides line up with TRBD1. This CDR3 has 16 residues. V dropped 2 bases and J dropped 3; count of bases not matched to a gene: 5. Germline CDR1 and CDR2: MNHEY and SVGAGI. The CDR3 DNA reads as TGTGCCAGCAGTTACCCCCGGGACAGGGGGGACTATGGCTACACCTTC. Protein product: CASSYPRDRGDYGYTF.

J is TRBJ2-2 and V is TRBV6-1; D unclear. CDR3 size: 15 residues. V was cut by 6 bases and J by 8 bases, with 19 bases left in between. Germline assignment: CDR1 MNHNS and CDR2 SASEGT. The CDR3 DNA reads TGTGCCAGCAGCGCCGACTGGTCCTTGGGAGGGGAGCTGTTTTTT. Its protein is CASSADWSLGGELFF.

This clone was seen just once. CDR3 nucleotides: TGTGCCAGCAGCCCAGACAGGGGGAGAGTCGAGCAGTACTTC. Translating it yields CASSPDRGRVEQYF. This chain joins TRBV5-5 and TRBJ2-7, with TRBD1 identical over 9 bases. The CDR3 consists of 14 residues. Per the germline V gene, CDR1 is SGHKS and CDR2 is YYEKEE (reference sequence). V was clipped by 4 bases and J by 6 bases; unmatched bases: 8.

This chain connects TRBV5-6 to TRBJ2-7; D assignment may be TRBD1 or TRBD2 (5 bases each). Trimming took 4 bases from V and 4 from J, leaving 12 bases between them. The germline V gene encodes CDR1 SGHDT and CDR2 YYEEEE. The CDR3 is made up of 13 amino acids. The CDR3, as DNA: TGTGCCAGCAGCCCGGGACCTTCATACGAGCAGTACTTC. It yields the protein CASSPGPSYEQYF. The full variable domain, in which reference TRBV5-6 and TRBJ2-7 provide the parts outside the CDR3, is DAGVTQSPTHLIKTRGQQVTLRCSPKSGHDTVSWYQQALGQGPQFIFQYYEEEERQRGNFPDRFSGHQFPNYSSELNVNALLLGDSALYLCASSPGPSYEQYFGPGTRLTVT.

The chain uses TRBV7-9 and TRBJ1-1, with 7 positions matching TRBD1. Trimming at V came to 5 bases and at J to 2 bases, leaving 5 bases not matched to a gene. Germline lookup yields CDR1 SEHNR and CDR2 FQNEAQ (reference sequence). This CDR3 has 14 residues. CDR3 residues: CASSTRQGNTEAFF. In nucleotides, the CDR3 is TGTGCCAGCAGCACCCGACAGGGAAACACTGAAGCTTTCTTT.

This chain connects TRBV29-1 to TRBJ2-7; unclear D gene. CDR3 length: 13 residues. Germline V lookup: CDR1 SQVTM, CDR2 ANQGSEA. Trimming pared 3 bases from V and 0 bases from J, leaving 9 bases between. DNA for the CDR3: TGCAGCGTTGACATGGGGATCTCCTACGAGCAGTACTTC. The encoded protein is CSVDMGISYEQYF.

The genes are TRBV6-1 and TRBJ2-3, with no clear D. Trimming shortened V by 6 bases and J by 7 bases, and 11 bases separated the two germline ends. This CDR3 has 12 amino acids. Germline values: CDR1 MNHNS, CDR2 SASEGT. CDR3 residues: CASRTMANTQYF. The CDR3 region has the DNA TGTGCCAGCAGAACGATGGCGAATACGCAGTATTTT.

This CDR3 reads CASSTIVGGESGELFF. The DNA of the CDR3 is TGCGCCAGCAGCACGATAGTGGGAGGGGAATCCGGGGAGCTGTTTTTT. This sequence joins TRBV4-3 and TRBJ2-2; 7 positions agree with TRBD2. CDR3 length: 16 amino acids. Germline V gene lookup returns CDR1 LGHNA and CDR2 YSLEER. Trimming took 5 bases from V and 6 from J; bases not matched to a gene: 12.

The rearrangement links TRBV19 to TRBJ2-7; 9 nucleotides agree with TRBD2. V lost 0 bases, J lost 6 bases, and 6 bases stayed unmatched. CDR1 and CDR2 (germline): LNHDA, SQIVND (reference sequence). This CDR3 is built from 15 residues. The CDR3 loop is CASSIEQRGAGEQYF. In nucleotides, the CDR3 is TGTGCCAGTAGTATAGAACAGCGGGGGGCCGGCGAGCAGTACTTC. The full variable domain, completed using reference TRBV19 and TRBJ2-7, is DGGITQSPKYLFRKEGQNVTLSCEQNLNHDAMYWYRQDPGQGLRLIYYSQIVNDFQKGDIAEGYSVSREKKESFPLTVTSAQKNPTAFYLCASSIEQRGAGEQYFGPGTRLTVT.

This clone appeared once. This chain connects TRBV27 to TRBJ2-3; no clear D gene. The CDR3 sequence is 12 residues long. CDR1 and CDR2 from the germline V gene are MNHEY and SMNVEV (reference sequence). V shed 4 bases and J shed 5 bases, with 7 bases lying between them. This chain's CDR3 is CASSYYGDTQYF. For the CDR3, the DNA is TGTGCCAGCAGTTACTATGGAGATACGCAGTATTTT.

The chain joins TRBV27 to TRBJ2-7; D is possibly TRBD1 or TRBD2 (5 bases each). V lost 8 bases to trimming and J lost 5 bases, with 16 bases between them. CDR1 is MNHEY and CDR2 is SMNVEV in the germline V gene (reference sequence). The CDR3 loop spans 13 amino acids. CDR3 in amino acids: CASGSGQGDEQYF. The CDR3 DNA reads TGTGCCAGCGGCTCGGGGCAGGGCGACGAGCAGTACTTC.

The chain combines TRBV9 with TRBJ2-1, with TRBD2 identical over 8 bases. Per germline, CDR1 SGDLS and CDR2 YYNGEE. Unmatched junction bases numbered 10, after V lost 4 bases and J lost 7 bases. CDR3 length: 15 amino acids. CDR3 coding DNA: TGTGCCAGCAGCAAGACCCCCGGGGGGGGGAATGAGCAGTTCTTC. This codes for CASSKTPGGGNEQFF.

The chain uses TRBV15 and TRBJ2-2; 8 bases are a match to TRBD1. Germline trimming cut 6 bases from V and 6 bases from J; bases unmatched to any gene: 6. This CDR3 region has 14 residues. Germline V CDR1 and CDR2: LNHNV, YYDKDF (reference sequence). The DNA of the CDR3 is TGTGCCACCAGACCGGACAGGGAGGCCGGGGAGCTGTTTTTT. It specifies CATRPDREAGELFF.

The rearrangement joins TRBV7-9 to TRBJ2-7; 10 bases are a match to TRBD2. The CDR3 totals 14 residues. Germline CDR1 reads SEHNR; CDR2 reads FQNEAQ (reference sequence). V gave up 3 bases and J gave up 5 bases; unmatched junction bases: 4. CDR3 region: CASSFQSGGDEQYF. For the CDR3, the DNA is TGTGCCAGCAGCTTTCAGAGCGGGGGGGACGAGCAGTACTTC.